This T cell receptor beta chain stems from a study of OX40 agonist ivuxolimab in advanced cancers. Overall study context: Patients were given ivuxolimab, an antibody that agonizes OX40 (CD134). From about 20 to 80 years was the age range, with a mean of approximately 63 years, and roughly 83% were male.

Study findings and constraints: Several nonresponders also turned out to have low normalized T-cell clonal expansion.

On this clone: Its matching antigen is unknown.

Here immunoSEQ multiplex PCR was the method, and the copy in TCRdb shows in-frame clones only, minus some. The repertoire holds around 53,000 clones, with over 85% as singletons. The V and J ends lost 4 bases and 5 bases, in that order; junction bases with no gene match: 13. Germline V gene sequence: CDR1 SGHDT, CDR2 YYEEEE. The CDR3 extends over 17 amino acids. The chain is built from TRBV5-6 and TRBJ2-5, with 11 bases aligning to TRBD2. This receptor was identified in an adult with an advanced solid tumor such as melanoma, head and neck, liver or kidney cancer. This specimen was CD4+ or CD8+ T cells sorted from blood, taken in a trial of the OX40 agonist ivuxolimab. CDR3 amino acids: CASSRTRLAGFGETQYF. In DNA form, the CDR3 reads TGTGCCAGCAGCCGGACGCGACTAGCGGGATTTGGTGAGACCCAGTACTTC.